A single T cell receptor beta chain is shown here with its context. The antigen is undetermined. This sample was included in a study of tumor-infiltrating lymphocytes in primary liver carcinoma. Study-wide context: Patients, male and female, were 30 to 69 years old.

From unsorted bulk tissue weighing roughly 17-31 mg, DNA and RNA were co-extracted. Primary liver carcinoma in the patients was surgically resected. The CDR3 is made up of 15 amino acids. Germline V gene sequence: CDR1 MGHRA, CDR2 YSYEKL. With 3 bases removed from V and 2 bases from J, the gap between germline ends came to 10 bases. Total RNA (approximately 0.5 ug) served as template for TCR beta cDNA synthesis primed by a constant-region primer. ARM-PCR, slightly modified, supplied the TCR beta libraries through three nested multiplex PCR rounds. The study ran its first two PCR rounds for roughly 10 cycles each, using TRBV1-TRBV30 forward primers and a C-beta reverse primer. In TCRdb, the multiplex PCR reads were re-called with MiXCR into one record per CDR3 protein. The table lists approximately 74,000 distinct CDR3 sequences, 65% to 75% of them singletons, with about an eighth in the top ten. Broader study findings: Tumor region pairs overlapped more than did tumor-adjacent and tumor-blood pairs.

The chain is built from TRBV4-1 and TRBJ1-4; D is undetermined. The receptor's source is a woman in her sixties with primary liver carcinoma and hepatitis B virus infection. Material: liver tumor tissue from sampling region 4. Subset denoted: tumor region T4, right-lateral pole. The DNA for the CDR3 is TGCGCCAGCAGCCAGCAGGTCAGCACTAATGAAAAACTGTTTTTT. Residues: CASSQQVSTNEKLFF.